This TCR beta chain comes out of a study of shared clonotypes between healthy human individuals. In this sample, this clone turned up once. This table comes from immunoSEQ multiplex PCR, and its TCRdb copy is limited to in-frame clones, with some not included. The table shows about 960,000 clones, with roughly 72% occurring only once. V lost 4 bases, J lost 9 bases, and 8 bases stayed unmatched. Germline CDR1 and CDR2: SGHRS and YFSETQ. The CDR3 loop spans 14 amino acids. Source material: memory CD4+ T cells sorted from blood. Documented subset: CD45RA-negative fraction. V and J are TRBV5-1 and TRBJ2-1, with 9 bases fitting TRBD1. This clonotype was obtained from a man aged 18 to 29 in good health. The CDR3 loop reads CASSRGQGRGEQFF. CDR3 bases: TGCGCCAGCAGCAGGGGACAGGGACGGGGTGAGCAGTTCTTC.